This T cell receptor beta chain was obtained from a study of blood T cell repertoires in COVID-19. The CDR3 length is 17 residues. Germline lookup yields CDR1 MNHEY and CDR2 SMNVEV (reference sequence). With 5 bases clipped from V and 4 bases from J, the junction kept 9 bases outside the gene matches. Clones were read by immunoSEQ multiplex PCR, and TCRdb kept only the in-frame ones, dropping some. The table records more than 300,000 clones, about nine tenths of them present only once. The table lists this clone with a count of one. Sequenced material: peripheral blood. This receptor was obtained from a woman aged 30 to 39 with COVID-19, enrolled during active disease. The chain couples TRBV27 to TRBJ2-7, with 15 nucleotides matching TRBD2. The CDR3: CASSPRTSGGEPYEQYF. CDR3 bases: TGTGCCAGCAGTCCCCGGACTAGCGGGGGGGAACCTTACGAGCAGTACTTC.